Listed below are T cell receptor beta chains from one sample, sequenced in a study of CD8 T cells in Susac syndrome. MiXCR was run by TCRdb on the immunoSEQ multiplex PCR reads, yielding one entry per CDR3 protein. The data contain approximately 140,000 distinct CDR3 sequences, 85% to 95% of them singletons. The sequencing input was CD8+ T cells from PBMCs. Receptor source: a human donor in good health. The CDR3 runs from the conserved cysteine through the conserved F or W. The D gene is left open where the match is weak. Clone size is stated in some rows and not others, as once, few, many or a class when expanded.

clone_size	d_call	cdr3_length	j_call	v_call	cdr3_nt	cdr3_aa
few	.	13	TRBJ2-7	TRBV28	TGTGCCAGCAGTTTATTCTCATCATACGAGCAGTACTTC	CASSLFSSYEQYF
.	.	14	TRBJ1-5	TRBV20-1	TGCAGTGCTAGAGATCGGGACAGCAATCAGCCCCAGCATTTT	CSARDRDSNQPQHF
.	.	16	TRBJ1-5	TRBV28	TGTGCCAGCAGTTCAGGGACCGCGAATAGCAATCAGCCCCAGCATTTT	CASSSGTANSNQPQHF
.	.	12	TRBJ1-1	TRBV27	TGTGCCAGCAGTTTATTGGGGGGCCGGGCTTTCTTT	CASSLLGGRAFF
.	TRBD1	17	TRBJ2-1	TRBV3-1	TGTGCCAGCAGCCAAGTAGCCGGGACAGCCCTAACTGATGAGCAGTTCTTC	CASSQVAGTALTDEQFF
few	TRBD1	14	TRBJ2-7	TRBV5-6	TGTGCCAGCAGTCCCCGGGACAGGGGCTACGAGCAGTACTTC	CASSPRDRGYEQYF
.	TRBD1	12	TRBJ1-1	TRBV9	TGTGCCAGCAGCCTCACAGGGGGTGAAGCTTTCTTT	CASSLTGGEAFF
.	.	15	TRBJ2-3	TRBV9	TGTGCCAGCACCTCAGGGGGGCAGGACACAGATACGCAGTATTTT	CASTSGGQDTDTQYF
.	TRBD2	16	TRBJ2-1	TRBV9	TGTGCCAGCAGCGTAGGGGTTAGCGGGATCCACAATGAGCAGTTCTTC	CASSVGVSGIHNEQFF
.	.	15	TRBJ2-7	TRBV7-3	TGTGCCAGCAGCTTTCATCGGATGAAGACCTACGAGCAGTACTTC	CASSFHRMKTYEQYF
.	.	15	TRBJ2-1	TRBV30	TGTGCCTGGAGTGTGGGGGAGGCCCCCTACAATGAGCAGTTCTTC	CAWSVGEAPYNEQFF
once	TRBD1	18	TRBJ2-5	TRBV27	TGTGCCAGCAGTCACGGGCTGGGACAGGGGATTTGGGAAGAGACCCAGTACTTC	CASSHGLGQGIWEETQYF
once	.	13	TRBJ2-1	TRBV20-1	TGCAGTGCCCCAGAGTGGCCCTACAATGAGCAGTTCTTC	CSAPEWPYNEQFF
.	.	12	TRBJ1-1	TRBV19	TGTGCCAGCAGGGATCCGAACACTGAAGCTTTCTTT	CASRDPNTEAFF
once	TRBD2	13	TRBJ2-1	TRBV9	TGTGCCAGCAGTTCAGGGACTAGCGGGAGTCAGTTCTTC	CASSSGTSGSQFF
.	TRBD1	14	TRBJ2-4	TRBV30	TGTGCCTGGAGTGATGGACAGGGGGCAAACATTCAGTACTTC	CAWSDGQGANIQYF
few	TRBD2	13	TRBJ2-1	TRBV6-1	TGTGCCAGCAATCACGGGACTAACAATGAGCAGTTCTTC	CASNHGTNNEQFF
.	.	11	TRBJ1-2	TRBV20-1	TGCAGTGCTGGGTATGCTGGTGGCTACACCTTC	CSAGYAGGYTF
.	TRBD1	16	TRBJ1-5	TRBV28	TGTGCCAGCAGCCGCAACACAGACAGGGGCAATCAGCCCCAGCATTTT	CASSRNTDRGNQPQHF
.	.	13	TRBJ2-7	TRBV6-6	TGTGCCAGCAGTTATGGGGAAGACTACGAGCAGTACTTC	CASSYGEDYEQYF
.	.	19	TRBJ1-2	TRBV20-1	TGCAGTGCTAGAGGCGATCCGCGGGTAAATTGGAATGCTAACTATGGCTACACCTTC	CSARGDPRVNWNANYGYTF
once	.	13	TRBJ2-5	TRBV4-1	TGCGCCAGCAGTCTTTACTATGGAGAGACCCAGTACTTC	CASSLYYGETQYF
once	.	12	TRBJ2-2	TRBV7-9	TGTGCCAGCAGCCCTATGGGTCGGGAGCTGTTTTTT	CASSPMGRELFF
.	.	16	TRBJ2-4	TRBV4-1	TGCGCCAGCAGCCAAGTCTCCGGGGTGGGAGAGAACATTCAGTACTTC	CASSQVSGVGENIQYF
.	.	12	TRBJ2-7	TRBV6-2/TRBV6-3	TGTGCCAGCAGCCTGACGTTCCACGAGCAGTACTTC	CASSLTFHEQYF
.	.	14	TRBJ1-1	TRBV27	TGTGCCAGCAGTTTAGCCGGGACTGGGACCGAAGCTTTCTTT	CASSLAGTGTEAFF
.	.	14	TRBJ1-5	TRBV20-1	TGCAGTGCTAAAATTGACCCGAATAATCAGCCCCAGCATTTT	CSAKIDPNNQPQHF
.	.	15	TRBJ2-1	TRBV5-4	TGTGCCAGCAGTCATCCAGCGGTATACTACAATGAGCAGTTCTTC	CASSHPAVYYNEQFF
many	.	12	TRBJ2-3	TRBV5-1	TGCGCCAGCAGCTTGGACACAGATACGCAGTATTTT	CASSLDTDTQYF
.	TRBD2	17	TRBJ2-1	TRBV29-1	TGCAGCGTTCAAGGAAAAACTAGCGGGGGATTTTCCAATGAGCAGTTCTTC	CSVQGKTSGGFSNEQFF
.	.	14	TRBJ2-3	TRBV29-1	TGCAGCGTTGTCCCGCGGGGCGGGGCAGATACGCAGTATTTT	CSVVPRGGADTQYF
.	TRBD2	14	TRBJ2-7	TRBV30	TGTGCCTGGGGGGTACTAGCGGGAGCCTACGAGCAGTACTTC	CAWGVLAGAYEQYF
.	.	16	TRBJ2-3	TRBV7-9	TGTGCCAGCAGCTTCGGGTTATTATCACGGCCAGATACGCAGTATTTT	CASSFGLLSRPDTQYF
.	.	14	TRBJ2-3	TRBV4-3	TGCGCCAGCAGCCAAGAACCGGGTGCAGATACGCAGTATTTT	CASSQEPGADTQYF
.	TRBD2	15	TRBJ2-5	TRBV27	TGTGCCAGCAGTTTTGCCCTAGCGGGAGGAGAGACCCAGTACTTC	CASSFALAGGETQYF
.	TRBD2	14	TRBJ2-5	TRBV6-2/TRBV6-3	TGTGCCAGCAGTTACGGACTAGCCGTTGAGACCCAGTACTTC	CASSYGLAVETQYF
.	.	14	TRBJ2-1	TRBV30	TGTGCCTGGAGTGTAAGGCTAATCTACAACGAGCAGTTCTTC	CAWSVRLIYNEQFF
.	.	12	TRBJ1-1	TRBV5-4	TGTGCCAGCAGCAACCGGGACGCAGAAGCTTTCTTT	CASSNRDAEAFF
.	.	14	TRBJ2-7	TRBV7-2	TGTGCCAGCAGCCATTTGGGTACCTCCTACGAGCAGTACTTC	CASSHLGTSYEQYF
.	TRBD1	17	TRBJ2-4	TRBV9	TGTGCCAGCAGCGTCCGGGACAGGGGGCTAGTTGACGGCATTCAGTACTTC	CASSVRDRGLVDGIQYF
.	.	14	TRBJ2-1	TRBV6-5	TGTGCCAGCAGTTACTCGAGTGCCTACAATGAGCAGTTCTTC	CASSYSSAYNEQFF
.	.	15	TRBJ2-7	TRBV2	TGTGCCAGCAGTGACTCGGGTAGACTAACCTACGAGCAGTACTTC	CASSDSGRLTYEQYF
.	.	12	TRBJ2-3	TRBV20-1	TGCAGTGCCAGTCCCCTGTCAGATACGCAGTATTTT	CSASPLSDTQYF
.	.	13	TRBJ2-7	TRBV5-6	TGTGCCAGCAGCTCCGGGACTTTCTACGAGCAGTACTTC	CASSSGTFYEQYF
.	.	17	TRBJ1-5	TRBV28	TGTGCCAGCAGTTTATTTGGGGCAGGGCAGGCGGATCAGCCCCAGCATTTT	CASSLFGAGQADQPQHF
.	.	11	TRBJ2-1	TRBV21-1	TGTGCCAGCATCAAGGGGAATGAGCAGTTCTTC	CASIKGNEQFF
.	.	14	TRBJ2-7	TRBV29-1	TGCAGCGTTGAAGACCCCGAGAGGGCCTACGAGCAGTACTTC	CSVEDPERAYEQYF
.	.	12	TRBJ2-2	TRBV25-1	TGTGCCAGCGGATTGAACACCGGGGAGCTGTTTTTT	CASGLNTGELFF
.	TRBD2	15	TRBJ2-1	TRBV7-9	TGTGCCACCACCGAGGTAGCGGGAGGCCCCAGTGAGCAGTTCTTC	CATTEVAGGPSEQFF
.	.	17	TRBJ1-5	TRBV4-1	TGCGCCAGCAGCCAAGTTTGGCCACTCGATAGCAATCAGCCCCAGCATTTT	CASSQVWPLDSNQPQHF
.	TRBD2	15	TRBJ2-1	TRBV19	TGTGCCAGTAGTATAGGTGCGGGAGTCTCTGGTGAGCAGTTCTTC	CASSIGAGVSGEQFF
.	.	14	TRBJ1-1	TRBV5-1	TGCGCCAGCAGGCAGTACAAACGGGGATTTGAAGCTTTCTTT	CASRQYKRGFEAFF